These 5 T cell receptor beta chains were sequenced from one sample in a study of blood T cell repertoires in COVID-19. Using immunoSEQ multiplex PCR, the repertoire was profiled, and TCRdb retains in-frame clones only, with some absent. This sample carries a few hundred thousand clones, approximately 81% of them seen once, and the ten largest clones take roughly 3.9%. Sequenced: peripheral blood. Source of these receptors: a woman aged 18-29 years with acute or convalescent COVID-19.

The V call is TRBV28, the J call TRBJ2-1; the D is unclear. Per germline, CDR1 MDHEN and CDR2 SYDVKM. The V end lost 6 bases, the J end lost 6 bases, and 15 bases lay between the germline ends. The CDR3 runs 14 residues. Written as DNA, the CDR3 is TGTGCCAGCAGCCCCATGGCGGAATTCAATGAGCAGTTCTTC. This gives the protein CASSPMAEFNEQFF.

V is TRBV12-3 or TRBV12-4 and J is TRBJ1-4; 7 bases align to TRBD1. The CDR3 loop spans 13 amino acids. Trimming removed 5 bases from V and 7 bases from J; junction bases left unmatched: 4. The CDR3 reads CASSPGQIEKLFF. In DNA form, the CDR3 reads TGTGCCAGCAGTCCGGGACAGATTGAAAAACTGTTTTTT.

This chain connects TRBV4-1 to TRBJ2-3; 11 nucleotides line up with TRBD1. V lost 0 bases, J lost 6 bases, and 5 bases stayed unmatched. This CDR3 has 16 amino acids. The germline CDR1 and CDR2 sequences are MGHRA and YSYEKL. CDR3 sequence reads: CASSQEGQGVFDTQYF. The CDR3 nucleotides read TGCGCCAGCAGCCAAGAGGGACAGGGGGTTTTCGATACGCAGTATTTT.

The V and J genes are TRBV9 and TRBJ1-1; D gene unclear. Germline V gene lookup returns CDR1 SGDLS and CDR2 YYNGEE. Trimming stripped 4 bases from V and 1 base from J, with 14 bases between. CDR3 length: 15 residues. CDR3 nucleotides: TGTGCCAGCAGCCCCCGCCCCCGAGAGAACACTGAAGCTTTCTTT. It specifies CASSPRPRENTEAFF.

This clone is a singleton in its sample. The CDR3 is CASSPTRTGTNTIYF. The CDR3 bases are TGTGCCAGCAGCCCTACTCGCACAGGGACGAACACCATATATTTT. This sequence joins TRBV7-9 and TRBJ1-3; perhaps TRBD1 as D (6 bases). CDR1 and CDR2 (germline): SEHNR, FQNEAQ (reference sequence). V was clipped by 5 bases and J by 7 bases, with 18 bases between them. This CDR3 has 15 amino acids.